These 10 T cell receptor beta chains originate from one sample sequenced in a study of shared clonotypes between healthy human individuals. The data were produced by immunoSEQ multiplex PCR, yet TCRdb's version contains in-frame clones alone and is incomplete. The sample holds 1 million to 1.3 million clones, about four fifths seen once. Sequencing was carried out using memory CD4+ T cells from PBMCs. Subset indicated: CD45RA-negative fraction. The receptors were sampled from a man aged 18 to 29 in good health. Some clones in this sample may be carry-over from other donors' samples.

This chain joins TRBV5-1 and TRBJ2-1, with D possibly called TRBD1 or TRBD2 (5 bases each). Trimming pared 1 base from V and 4 bases from J, leaving 9 bases between. This CDR3 is 14 amino acids long. Germline assignment: CDR1 SGHRS and CDR2 YFSETQ. CDR3 in amino acids: CASSLTGGYNEQFF. The CDR3 DNA reads as TGCGCCAGCAGCTTGACAGGAGGATACAATGAGCAGTTCTTC.

This chain's CDR3 is CASSPTDRRDIQYF. The DNA of the CDR3 is TGTGCCAGCAGTCCGACCGACAGAAGGGACATTCAGTACTTC. The chain has TRBV6-6 and TRBJ2-4; weak D call: TRBD1 (5 bases). The germline V and J ends were trimmed by 5 bases and 8 bases, with 16 bases remaining between them. The CDR3 has 14 amino acids. Germline-derived CDR1 and CDR2 are MNHNY and SVGAGI (reference sequence).

This chain uses TRBV25-1 with TRBJ1-3; TRBD1 matches 9 bases. Per germline, CDR1 MGHDK and CDR2 SYGVNS. The ends lost 5 bases at V and 2 bases at J; junction bases unmatched: 4. This CDR3 has 15 residues. CDR3 bases: TGTGCCAGCAGTAGCCGGGACAGGGCTGGAAACACCATATATTTT. It is translated as CASSSRDRAGNTIYF.

This clone appeared once. The chain links TRBV20-1 to TRBJ1-2; D gene uncertain. Germline CDR1 and CDR2: DFQATT and SNEGSKA (reference sequence). This CDR3 has 11 amino acids. CDR3 DNA sequence: TGCAGCCCATTCAGCTCGAATGGCTACACCTTC. It encodes CSPFSSNGYTF.

The V call is TRBV15, the J call TRBJ2-5; TRBD1 agrees at 9 bases. Germline values: CDR1 LNHNV, CDR2 YYDKDF (reference sequence). V gave up 3 bases and J gave up 4 bases; unmatched junction bases: 9. The CDR3 spans 16 residues. The CDR3 is CATSRGQGSVSETQYF. CDR3 nucleotides: TGTGCCACCAGCAGGGGACAGGGATCTGTTTCAGAGACCCAGTACTTC. Based on the CDR3 plus reference TRBV15 and TRBJ2-5, the full variable domain is DAMVIQNPRYQVTQFGKPVTLSCSQTLNHNVMYWYQQKSSQAPKLLFHYYDKDFNNEADTPDNFQSRRPNTSFCFLDIRSPGLGDTAMYLCATSRGQGSVSETQYFGPGTRLLVL.

As concerns this clone: This likely reflects a read error, since a far larger clone is one base away. The CDR3 sequence: CASRSGTGGSYNEQFF. The CDR3 DNA sequence: TGTGCCAGCAGGTCCGGGACAGGGGGCTCCTACAATGAGCAGTTCTTC. This chain uses TRBV11-2 with TRBJ2-1; 11 nucleotides agree with TRBD1. The CDR3 totals 16 residues. V shed 6 bases and J 0 bases; nucleotides not matched to a gene: 4. Per germline, CDR1 SGHAT and CDR2 FQNNGV.

This rearrangement joins TRBV5-1 to TRBJ1-3, with D possibly matching TRBD1 (6 bases). CDR1 SGHRS and CDR2 YFSETQ come from the germline V gene. The CDR3 totals 16 residues. V lost 0 bases and J lost 4, with 14 bases in between. The CDR3 coding sequence is TGCGCCAGCAGCTTGGCAGGGTACGGGACAGGAAACACCATATATTTT. It yields the protein CASSLAGYGTGNTIYF.

V gene TRBV20-1 combines with J gene TRBJ2-1; no clear D. The CDR3 length is 10 residues. V lost 5 bases to trimming and J lost 12 bases, with 11 bases between them. Germline V gene data show CDR1 as DFQATT and CDR2 as SNEGSKA (reference sequence). As DNA, the CDR3 is TGCAGTGCTCGGACCCATGCGCAGTTCTTC. It translates to CSARTHAQFF.

CDR3 residues: CASTMTGAQPQHF. CDR3 bases: TGTGCCAGCACCATGACAGGGGCTCAGCCCCAGCATTTT. V gene TRBV2 combines with J gene TRBJ1-5; 8 bases fit TRBD1. This CDR3 comprises 13 residues. Per germline, CDR1 SNHLY and CDR2 FYNNEI. Trimming took 7 bases from V and 6 from J; bases not matched to a gene: 5.

The CDR3 DNA reads as TGTGCCAGCAGCCACCGGACTAGCGGGGACTACAATGAGCAGTTCTTC. Translated, it gives CASSHRTSGDYNEQFF. This rearrangement joins TRBV11-3 to TRBJ2-1; TRBD2 matches at 12 bases. The germline V gene has CDR1 SGHNT and CDR2 YENEEA. V gave up 5 bases and J gave up 3 bases; unmatched junction bases: 5. The CDR3 totals 16 residues.